Shown below are 17 T cell receptor beta chains from a single sample sequenced in a study of cytomegalovirus exposure and HLA in healthy donors (dated by TCRdb to about 2017). The library relied on the immunoSEQ multiplex PCR assay. The multiplex PCR relied on a mix of 60 forward primers for TCR Vbeta segments and 13 reverse primers for TCR Jbeta segments. TCRdb obtained this table from immuneACCESS and retained in-frame rearrangements with V and J assigned. These tables miss some clones; where compared with another copy, unresolved V genes account for less than half of the shortfall, and the remainder is unexplained. This sample lists some 120,000 clones; about 68% were detected once. The ten largest clones represent 9.5% of the sample. The sequenced sample consisted of PBMCs. The receptor source for this set is a woman aged 40 to 50 in good health and CMV-seropositive.

This rearrangement joins TRBV28 to TRBJ2-3; TRBD2 matches 8 bases. This CDR3 spans 17 amino acids. Germline values: CDR1 MDHEN, CDR2 SYDVKM. V lost 6 bases and J lost 1; bases outside the gene matches: 12. The DNA for the CDR3 is TGTGCCAGCAGCCAGGATCGAACTAGCGGAGGCACAGATACGCAGTATTTT. Translating gives CASSQDRTSGGTDTQYF.

This clone was seen more than once but under ten times. The V call is TRBV4-1, the J call TRBJ1-1; 10 bases match TRBD1. Germline V gene lookup returns CDR1 MGHRA and CDR2 YSYEKL. Unmatched junction bases numbered 8, after V lost 0 bases and J lost 10 bases. The CDR3 length is 15 residues. CDR3 region: CASSQEGQDRGPAFF. The CDR3 bases are TGCGCCAGCAGCCAAGAAGGGCAAGACAGGGGGCCAGCTTTCTTT.

This clone appeared a few times. J is TRBJ2-7 and V is TRBV12-5; 10 nucleotides match TRBD1. The CDR3 extends over 16 amino acids. Germline V gene data show CDR1 as LGHNT and CDR2 as FRNRAP. The V gene end was trimmed by 0 bases and the J gene end by 4 bases; junction bases not matched to a gene: 6. DNA for the CDR3: TGTGCTAGTGGTTTGGTATGGCCGGGACAGGGGTACGAGCAGTACTTC. Translation gives CASGLVWPGQGYEQYF.

This chain links TRBV4-2 with TRBJ2-3; unclear D gene. Per the germline V gene, CDR1 is LGHNA and CDR2 is YNFKEQ. The CDR3 runs 15 residues. With 1 base removed from V and 2 bases from J, the gap between germline ends came to 10 bases. CDR3 nucleotides: TGTGCCAGCAGCCAAGCTACTACGTACACAGATACGCAGTATTTT. Translation: CASSQATTYTDTQYF.

The chain combines TRBV29-1 with TRBJ1-1; TRBD1 agrees at 9 bases. Per the germline V gene, CDR1 is SQVTM and CDR2 is ANQGSEA. J was trimmed by 11 bases and V by 0 bases; bases with no gene match: 13. This CDR3 contains 15 residues. CDR3 bases: TGCAGCGTTGAAGAAAGTGCGGGACAGGGTTTTGTTGCTTTCTTT. It encodes CSVEESAGQGFVAFF.

This rearrangement joins TRBV6-6 to TRBJ2-1; 8 bases fit TRBD2. This CDR3 is 13 amino acids long. Trimming took 6 bases from V and 5 from J; bases not matched to a gene: 3. Germline V gene lookup returns CDR1 MNHNY and CDR2 SVGAGI (reference sequence). The CDR3 coding sequence is TGTGCCAGCAGCTGGACTAGCAACAATGAGCAGTTCTTC. Amino acid sequence: CASSWTSNNEQFF.

The chain couples TRBV18 to TRBJ1-5, with 7 bases fitting TRBD1. CDR3 length: 14 residues. The germline CDR1 and CDR2 sequences are KGHSH and LQKENI. V was pared by 1 base and J by 8 bases, with 5 bases of the junction left unmatched. The CDR3 nucleotides read TGTGCCAGCTCACCACGACAGGGCTCAGAGCCCCAGCATTTT. Amino acids: CASSPRQGSEPQHF. Combining the CDR3 with reference TRBV18 and TRBJ1-5 gives the whole variable domain NAGVMQNPRHLVRRRGQEARLRCSPMKGHSHVYWYRQLPEEGLKFMVYLQKENIIDESGMPKERFSAEFPKEGPSILRIQQVVRGDSAAYFCASSPRQGSEPQHFGDGTRLSIL.

This clone came up a few times. The rearrangement links TRBV4-3 to TRBJ2-3, with 9 nucleotides matching TRBD2. This CDR3 is 19 amino acids long. The V and J ends lost 4 bases and 1 base, in that order; junction bases with no gene match: 15. From germline, CDR1 is LGHNA and CDR2 YSLEER. CDR3 amino acids: CASSLESRPSGTGTDTQYF. The DNA for the CDR3 is TGCGCCAGCAGCCTAGAGTCTCGGCCTAGCGGGACGGGCACAGATACGCAGTATTTT.

This clone was seen more than once but under ten times. This sequence joins TRBV7-8 and TRBJ1-1; no reliable D call. This CDR3 region has 12 residues. Looked up from germline, CDR1 is SGHVS and CDR2 is FQNEAQ. The V end lost 5 bases, the J end lost 10 bases, and 14 bases lay between the germline ends. CDR3 sequence (DNA): TGTGCCAGCAGCCTGGACCTGAGCGGAGCTTTCTTT. It yields the protein CASSLDLSGAFF.

Concerning this clone itself: Other DNA sequences from this sample encode an identical CDR3 as well. V usage is TRBV7-2 and J usage is TRBJ2-3, with D possibly being TRBD2 (5 bases). CDR1 and CDR2 (germline): SGHTA, FQGNSA. The CDR3 contains 12 residues. The V and J ends lost 5 bases and 3 bases respectively, with 6 bases between them. The CDR3 nucleotides are TGTGCCAGCAGCCGAGGGACAGATACGCAGTATTTT. Protein sequence: CASSRGTDTQYF.

The chain links TRBV5-4 to TRBJ2-7, with 7 nucleotides matching TRBD1. Germline lookup yields CDR1 SGHNT and CDR2 YYREEE (reference sequence). Trimming cost V 4 bases and J 0 bases; bases outside gene matches: 4. The CDR3 consists of 14 residues. For the CDR3, the DNA is TGTGCCAGCAGCGTCTGGGACAGCTCCTACGAGCAGTACTTC. Translating gives CASSVWDSSYEQYF.

This clone was detected a few times. The chain has TRBV9 and TRBJ2-2; D remains ambiguous. The CDR3 loop spans 14 amino acids. Trimming left V 3 bases short and J 6 bases short, with 12 bases between. From germline, CDR1 is SGDLS and CDR2 YYNGEE. The CDR3 DNA follows: TGTGCCAGCAGCGCCGTTCAGGTACCCGGGGAGCTGTTTTTT. It yields the protein CASSAVQVPGELFF.

V and J are TRBV6-5 and TRBJ1-1; D is ambiguous. V lost 7 bases and J lost 7, with 16 bases in between. CDR1 MNHEY and CDR2 SVGAGI come from the germline V gene. The CDR3 runs 13 residues. The CDR3 reads CASKDSRINEAFF. The CDR3 DNA follows: TGTGCCAGCAAGGACTCGAGAATAAATGAAGCTTTCTTT.

This clone was counted a few times. The CDR3 DNA is TGTGCCAGTTCTAGGACTAGCACCTCCTACGAGCAGTACTTC. It codes for CASSRTSTSYEQYF. V and J are TRBV6-5 and TRBJ2-7; 8 bases are shared with TRBD2. Germline CDR1 is MNHEY and CDR2 is SVGAGI. CDR3 length: 14 residues. V was pared by 9 bases and J by 0 bases, with 7 bases of the junction left unmatched.

V and J are TRBV10-3 and TRBJ2-3, with 10 bases that match TRBD2. J lost 4 bases, V lost 8 bases, and 9 bases had no gene match. This CDR3 contains 15 residues. From germline, CDR1 is ENHRY and CDR2 SYGVKD. The CDR3 is CAIGRASGSADTQYF. CDR3 nucleotides: TGTGCCATCGGACGGGCTAGCGGGAGTGCAGATACGCAGTATTTT.

The gene calls are TRBV11-1 and TRBJ2-6; the match to TRBD1 covers 7 bases. CDR3 length: 16 amino acids. CDR1 and CDR2 (germline): SGHAT, FQDESV (reference sequence). The junction had 2 bases not matched to a gene; V was cut back by 3 bases and J by 0 bases. CDR3: CASSLGQLSGANVLTF. CDR3 in DNA: TGTGCCAGCAGCTTGGGACAGCTCTCTGGGGCCAACGTCCTGACTTTC.

This chain uses TRBV28 with TRBJ2-1; possibly TRBD2 for D (5 bases). The germline V and J ends were trimmed by 4 bases and 1 base, with 11 bases remaining between them. The CDR3 consists of 15 residues. Germline CDR1 reads MDHEN; CDR2 reads SYDVKM. CDR3 sequence reads: CASSSVRASYNEQFF. In DNA, the CDR3 is TGTGCCAGCAGTTCCGTGCGGGCTTCCTACAATGAGCAGTTCTTC.